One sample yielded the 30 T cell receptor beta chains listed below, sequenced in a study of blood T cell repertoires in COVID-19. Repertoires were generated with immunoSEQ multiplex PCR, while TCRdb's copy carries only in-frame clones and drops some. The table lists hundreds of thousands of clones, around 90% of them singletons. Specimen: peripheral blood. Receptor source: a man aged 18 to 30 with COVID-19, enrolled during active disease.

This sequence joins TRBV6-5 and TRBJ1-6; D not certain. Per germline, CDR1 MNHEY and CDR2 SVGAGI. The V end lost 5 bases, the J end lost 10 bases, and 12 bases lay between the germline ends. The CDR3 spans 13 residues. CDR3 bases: TGTGCCAGCAGTCGGCCCGGACTCTCACCCCTCCACTTT. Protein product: CASSRPGLSPLHF.

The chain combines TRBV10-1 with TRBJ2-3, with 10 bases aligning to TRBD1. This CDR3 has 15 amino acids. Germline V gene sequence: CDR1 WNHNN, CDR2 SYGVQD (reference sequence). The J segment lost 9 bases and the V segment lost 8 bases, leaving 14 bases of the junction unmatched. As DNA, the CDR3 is TGCGCCAGCTGGGACGGGACAGGGGACACAGCGACGCAGTATTTT. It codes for CASWDGTGDTATQYF.

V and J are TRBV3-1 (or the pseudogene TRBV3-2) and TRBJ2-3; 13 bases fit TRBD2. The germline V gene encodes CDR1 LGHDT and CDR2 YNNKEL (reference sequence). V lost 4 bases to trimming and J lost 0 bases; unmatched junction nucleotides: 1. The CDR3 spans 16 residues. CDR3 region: CASSRTSGGSTDTQYF. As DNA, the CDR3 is TGTGCCAGCAGCCGGACTAGCGGGGGTAGCACAGATACGCAGTATTTT.

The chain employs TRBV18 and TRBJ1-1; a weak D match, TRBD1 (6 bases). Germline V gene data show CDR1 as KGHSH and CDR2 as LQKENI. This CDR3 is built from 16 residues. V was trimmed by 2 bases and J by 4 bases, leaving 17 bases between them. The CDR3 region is CASSPTRQRGGTEAFF. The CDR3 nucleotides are TGTGCCAGCTCACCAACAAGACAGAGGGGGGGCACTGAAGCTTTCTTT.

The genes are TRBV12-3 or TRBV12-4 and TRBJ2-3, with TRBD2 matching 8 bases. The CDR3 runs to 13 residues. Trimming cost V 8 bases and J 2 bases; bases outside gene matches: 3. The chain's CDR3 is CASRAGATDTQYF. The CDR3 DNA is TGTGCCAGCCGAGCGGGAGCCACAGATACGCAGTATTTT.

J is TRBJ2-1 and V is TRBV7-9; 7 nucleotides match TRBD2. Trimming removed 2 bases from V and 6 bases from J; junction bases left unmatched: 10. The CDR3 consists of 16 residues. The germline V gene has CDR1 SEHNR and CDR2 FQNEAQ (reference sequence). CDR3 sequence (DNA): TGTGCCAGCAGCTTATACGGGACTATGGGCATCAATGAGCAGTTCTTC. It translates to CASSLYGTMGINEQFF.

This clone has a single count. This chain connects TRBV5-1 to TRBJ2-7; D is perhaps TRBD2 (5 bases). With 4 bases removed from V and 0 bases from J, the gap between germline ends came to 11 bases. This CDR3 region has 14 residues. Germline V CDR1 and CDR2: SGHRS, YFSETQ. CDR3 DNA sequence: TGCGCCAGCAGCCTGGACTTACTCTCCTACGAGCAGTACTTC. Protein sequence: CASSLDLLSYEQYF.

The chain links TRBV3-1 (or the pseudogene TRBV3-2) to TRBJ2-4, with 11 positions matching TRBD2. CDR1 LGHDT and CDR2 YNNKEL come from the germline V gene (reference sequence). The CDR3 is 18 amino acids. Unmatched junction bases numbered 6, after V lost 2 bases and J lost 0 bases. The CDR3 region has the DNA TGTGCCAGCAGCCAATTTAGCGGGAGGGAACTAGCCAAAAACATTCAGTACTTC. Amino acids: CASSQFSGRELAKNIQYF.

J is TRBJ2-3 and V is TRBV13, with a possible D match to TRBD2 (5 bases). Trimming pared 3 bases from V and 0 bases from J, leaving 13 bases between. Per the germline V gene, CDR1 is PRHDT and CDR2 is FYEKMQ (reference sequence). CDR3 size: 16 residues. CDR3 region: CASSFHRDPSTDTQYF. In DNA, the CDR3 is TGTGCCAGCAGCTTCCACCGGGATCCTAGCACAGATACGCAGTATTTT. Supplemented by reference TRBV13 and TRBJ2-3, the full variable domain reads AAGVIQSPRHLIKEKRETATLKCYPIPRHDTVYWYQQGPGQDPQFLISFYEKMQSDKGSIPDRFSAQQFSDYHSELNMSSLELGDSALYFCASSFHRDPSTDTQYFGPGTRLTVL.

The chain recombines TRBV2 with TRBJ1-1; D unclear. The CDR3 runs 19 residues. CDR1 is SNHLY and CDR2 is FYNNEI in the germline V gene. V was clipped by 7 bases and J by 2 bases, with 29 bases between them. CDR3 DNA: TGTGCCAGCATTCCAAGGTTGGGCAACATAAATAGAAGAAACACTGAAGCTTTCTTT. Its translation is CASIPRLGNINRRNTEAFF.

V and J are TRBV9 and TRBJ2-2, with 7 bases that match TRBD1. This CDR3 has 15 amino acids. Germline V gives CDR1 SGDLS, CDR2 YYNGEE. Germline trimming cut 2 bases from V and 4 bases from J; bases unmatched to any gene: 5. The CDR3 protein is CASSVEGAATGELFF. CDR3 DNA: TGTGCCAGCAGCGTTGAGGGGGCGGCCACCGGGGAGCTGTTTTTT.

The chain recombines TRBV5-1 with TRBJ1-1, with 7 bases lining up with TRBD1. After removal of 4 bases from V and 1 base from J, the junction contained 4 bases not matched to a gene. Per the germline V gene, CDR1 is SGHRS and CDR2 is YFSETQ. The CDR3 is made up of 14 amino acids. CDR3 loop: CASSAGQPNTEAFF. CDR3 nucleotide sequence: TGCGCCAGCAGCGCGGGACAGCCGAACACTGAAGCTTTCTTT. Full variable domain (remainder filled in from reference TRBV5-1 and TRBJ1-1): KAGVTQTPRYLIKTRGQQVTLSCSPISGHRSVSWYQQTPGQGLQFLFEYFSETQRNKGNFPGRFSGRQFSNSRSEMNVSTLELGDSALYLCASSAGQPNTEAFFGQGTRLTVV.

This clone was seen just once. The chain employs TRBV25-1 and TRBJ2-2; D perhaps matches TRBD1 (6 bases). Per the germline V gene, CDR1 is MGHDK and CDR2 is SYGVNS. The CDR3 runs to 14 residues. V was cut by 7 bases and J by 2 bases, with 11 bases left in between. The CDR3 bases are TGTGCCAGCACCCCAGGGGACAACACCGGGGAGCTGTTTTTT. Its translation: CASTPGDNTGELFF.

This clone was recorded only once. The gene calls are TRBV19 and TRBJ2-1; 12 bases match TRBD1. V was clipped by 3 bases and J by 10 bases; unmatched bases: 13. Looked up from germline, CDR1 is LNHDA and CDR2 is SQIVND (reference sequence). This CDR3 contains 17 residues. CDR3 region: CASSILPGQGARREQFF. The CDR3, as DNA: TGTGCCAGTAGTATCCTGCCGGGACAGGGGGCTCGTAGGGAGCAGTTCTTC.

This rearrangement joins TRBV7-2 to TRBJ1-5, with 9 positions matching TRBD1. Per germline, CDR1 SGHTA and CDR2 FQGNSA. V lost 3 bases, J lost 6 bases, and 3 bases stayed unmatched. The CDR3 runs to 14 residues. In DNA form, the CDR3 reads TGTGCCAGCAGCTTGGACAGGGGTAGTCAGCCCCAGCATTTT. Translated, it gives CASSLDRGSQPQHF.

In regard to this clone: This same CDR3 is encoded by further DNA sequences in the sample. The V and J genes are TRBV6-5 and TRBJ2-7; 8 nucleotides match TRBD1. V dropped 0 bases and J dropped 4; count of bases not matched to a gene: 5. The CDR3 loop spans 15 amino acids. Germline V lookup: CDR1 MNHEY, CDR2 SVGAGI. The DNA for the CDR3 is TGTGCCAGCAGTTACTCGGGACAGGCTTTATACGAGCAGTACTTC. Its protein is CASSYSGQALYEQYF.

The CDR3 sequence is CASSYGPHHNNEQFF. The DNA for the CDR3 is TGTGCCAGCAGTTACGGCCCCCATCATAACAATGAGCAGTTCTTC. The rearrangement links TRBV6-5 to TRBJ2-1, with D uncertain. V was shortened by 2 bases and J by 5 bases, with 13 bases between the two germline ends. The CDR3 runs 15 residues. CDR1 and CDR2 (germline): MNHEY, SVGAGI.

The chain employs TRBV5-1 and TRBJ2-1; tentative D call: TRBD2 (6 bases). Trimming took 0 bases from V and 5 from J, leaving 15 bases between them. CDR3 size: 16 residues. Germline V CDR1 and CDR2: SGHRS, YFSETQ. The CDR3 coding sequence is TGCGCCAGCAGCTTGGTGGTAGTAGCGGTCCACAATGAGCAGTTCTTC. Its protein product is CASSLVVVAVHNEQFF.

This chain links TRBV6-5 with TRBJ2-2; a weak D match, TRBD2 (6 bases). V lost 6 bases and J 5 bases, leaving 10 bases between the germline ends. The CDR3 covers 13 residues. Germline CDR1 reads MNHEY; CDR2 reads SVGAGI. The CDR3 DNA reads TGTGCCAGCAGGTCTAGCGTAACCGGGGAGCTGTTTTTT. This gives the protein CASRSSVTGELFF.

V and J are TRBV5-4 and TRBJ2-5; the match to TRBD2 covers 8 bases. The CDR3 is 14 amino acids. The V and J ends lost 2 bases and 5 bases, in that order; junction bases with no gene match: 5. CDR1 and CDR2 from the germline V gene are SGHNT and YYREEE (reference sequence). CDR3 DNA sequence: TGTGCCAGCAGCTTCGGGGGGGCCTCGGAGACCCAGTACTTC. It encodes CASSFGGASETQYF. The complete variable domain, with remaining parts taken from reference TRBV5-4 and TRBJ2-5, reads ETGVTQSPTHLIKTRGQQVTLRCSSQSGHNTVSWYQQALGQGPQFIFQYYREEENGRGNFPPRFSGLQFPNYSSELNVNALELDDSALYLCASSFGGASETQYFGPGTRLLVL.

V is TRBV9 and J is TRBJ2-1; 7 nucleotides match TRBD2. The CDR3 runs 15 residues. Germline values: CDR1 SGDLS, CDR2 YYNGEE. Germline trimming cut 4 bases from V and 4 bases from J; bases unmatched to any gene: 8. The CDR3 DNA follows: TGTGCCAGCAGCCCCGGGCGGGAGCGATACAATGAGCAGTTCTTC. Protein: CASSPGRERYNEQFF.

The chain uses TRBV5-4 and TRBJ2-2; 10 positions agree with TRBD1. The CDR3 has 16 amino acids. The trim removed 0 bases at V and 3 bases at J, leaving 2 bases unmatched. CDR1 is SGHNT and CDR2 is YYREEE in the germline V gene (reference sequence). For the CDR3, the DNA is TGTGCCAGCAGCTTGGGCGGGACAGGGGACACCGGGGAGCTGTTTTTT. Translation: CASSLGGTGDTGELFF.

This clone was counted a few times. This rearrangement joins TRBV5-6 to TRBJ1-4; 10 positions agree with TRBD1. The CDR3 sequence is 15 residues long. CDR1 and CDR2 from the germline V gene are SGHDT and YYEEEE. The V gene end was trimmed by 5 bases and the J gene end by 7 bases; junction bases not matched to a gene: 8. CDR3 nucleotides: TGTGCCAGCAGAAAGACAGGGGGCGCGGGTGAAAAACTGTTTTTT. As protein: CASRKTGGAGEKLFF.

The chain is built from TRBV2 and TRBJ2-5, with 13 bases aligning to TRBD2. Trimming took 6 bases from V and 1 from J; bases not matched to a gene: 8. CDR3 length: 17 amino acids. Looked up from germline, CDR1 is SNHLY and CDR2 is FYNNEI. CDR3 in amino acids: CASSGLAGVGAQETQYF. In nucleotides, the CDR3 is TGTGCCAGCAGCGGACTAGCGGGAGTGGGGGCCCAAGAGACCCAGTACTTC. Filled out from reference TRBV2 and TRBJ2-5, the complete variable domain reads EPEVTQTPSHQVTQMGQEVILRCVPISNHLYFYWYRQILGQKVEFLVSFYNNEISEKSEIFDDQFSVERPDGSNFTLKIRSTKLEDSAMYFCASSGLAGVGAQETQYFGPGTRLLVL.

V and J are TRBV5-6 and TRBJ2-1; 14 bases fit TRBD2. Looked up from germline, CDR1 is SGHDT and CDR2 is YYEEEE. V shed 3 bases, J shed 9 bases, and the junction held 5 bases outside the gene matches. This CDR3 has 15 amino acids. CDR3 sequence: CASSWGLAGDSEQFF. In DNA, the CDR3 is TGTGCCAGCAGCTGGGGACTAGCGGGAGATAGTGAGCAGTTCTTC. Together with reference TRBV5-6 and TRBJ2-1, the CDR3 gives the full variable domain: DAGVTQSPTHLIKTRGQQVTLRCSPKSGHDTVSWYQQALGQGPQFIFQYYEEEERQRGNFPDRFSGHQFPNYSSELNVNALLLGDSALYLCASSWGLAGDSEQFFGPGTRLTVL.

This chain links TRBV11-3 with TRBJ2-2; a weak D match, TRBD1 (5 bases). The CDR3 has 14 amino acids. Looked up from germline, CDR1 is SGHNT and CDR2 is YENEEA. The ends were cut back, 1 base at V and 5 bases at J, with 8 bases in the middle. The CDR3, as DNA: TGTGCCAGCAGCTTAGGGTCAGGGACCGGGGAGCTGTTTTTT. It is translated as CASSLGSGTGELFF.

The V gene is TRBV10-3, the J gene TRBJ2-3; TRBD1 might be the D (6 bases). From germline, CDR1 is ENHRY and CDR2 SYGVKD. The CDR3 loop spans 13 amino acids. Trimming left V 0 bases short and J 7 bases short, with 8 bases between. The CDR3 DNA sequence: TGTGCCATCAGTGAGTCGGACAGTTATACGCAGTATTTT. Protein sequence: CAISESDSYTQYF.

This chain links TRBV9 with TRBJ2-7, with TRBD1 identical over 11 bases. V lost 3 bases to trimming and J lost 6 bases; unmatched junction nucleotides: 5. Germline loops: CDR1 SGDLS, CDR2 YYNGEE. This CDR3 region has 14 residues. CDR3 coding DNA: TGTGCCAGCAGCGCAAGGGACAGGGGGTCCGAGCAGTACTTC. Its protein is CASSARDRGSEQYF.

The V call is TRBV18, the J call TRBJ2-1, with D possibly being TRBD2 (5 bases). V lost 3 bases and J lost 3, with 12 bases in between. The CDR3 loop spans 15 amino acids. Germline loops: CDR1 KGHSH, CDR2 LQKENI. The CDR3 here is CASSPGIAHYNEQFF. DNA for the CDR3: TGTGCCAGCTCACCCGGGATTGCACACTACAATGAGCAGTTCTTC.

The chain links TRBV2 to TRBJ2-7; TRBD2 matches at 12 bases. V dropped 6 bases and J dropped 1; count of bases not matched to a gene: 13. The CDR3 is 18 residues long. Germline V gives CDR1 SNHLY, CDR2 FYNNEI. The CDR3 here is CASRYLAGGPYQSYEQYF. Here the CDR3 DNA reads TGTGCCAGCAGGTATCTAGCGGGAGGGCCCTACCAGTCCTACGAGCAGTACTTC.